A selection of T cell receptor beta chains follows, all from one sample in a study of cytomegalovirus exposure and HLA in healthy donors. TCRdb's table, derived via immunoSEQ multiplex PCR, lists solely in-frame clones and lacks some. The sample yields roughly 200,000 clones, 82% seen once. The sequencing sample was made of PBMCs. Source of these receptors: a woman in her forties in good health and CMV-seronegative. The CDR3 runs from the conserved cysteine through the conserved F or W. The D gene is left open where the match is weak. Expanded clones are given a class, and other clones once, few, many or no size at all.

clone_size	v_call	j_call	d_call	cdr3_nt	cdr3_aa
.	TRBV15	TRBJ1-1	TRBD1	TGTGCCACCAGCAGAACTCGACAGGGCGCTGAAGCTTTCTTT	CATSRTRQGAEAFF
.	TRBV7-9	TRBJ2-3	TRBD2	TGTTCCAGCAGCCTGAGCGGGAGGAGGACAGATACGCAGTATTTT	CSSSLSGRRTDTQYF
.	TRBV11-2	TRBJ1-4	.	TGTGCCAGCAGCCCGAATAACGCAGGGATCGGAAAACTGTTTTTT	CASSPNNAGIGKLFF
.	TRBV2	TRBJ1-1	.	TGTGCCAGCAGTGACGCGCTCCAAGCTTTCTTT	CASSDALQAFF
.	TRBV27	TRBJ1-2	.	TGTGCCAGCAAGCAGGGAATAAGCTATGGCTACACCTTC	CASKQGISYGYTF
.	TRBV29-1	TRBJ1-2	.	TGCAGCGTTGTGAGCGCAGGGTCTAACTATGGCTACACCTTC	CSVVSAGSNYGYTF
.	TRBV29-1	TRBJ2-1	TRBD2	TGCAGCGTCCGGATGGCGGGAGGGTCCTACAATGAGCAGTTCTTC	CSVRMAGGSYNEQFF
few	TRBV28	TRBJ2-7	.	TGTGCCAGCAGTTCTCAAGGACTGGGTTACGAGCAGTACTTC	CASSSQGLGYEQYF
once	TRBV5-1	TRBJ2-5	.	TGCGCCAGCATCAAAGGGGGAATCCAAGAGACCCAGTACTTC	CASIKGGIQETQYF
.	TRBV23-1	TRBJ2-5	TRBD1	TGCGCCAGTACGAACAGGGGATGGAGGGAGACCCAGTACTTC	CASTNRGWRETQYF
few	TRBV4-1	TRBJ2-3	TRBD2	TGCGCCAGCAGCCGGACTAGCGGGAGGGCCCCAGATACGCAGTATTTT	CASSRTSGRAPDTQYF
.	TRBV5-1	TRBJ2-2	.	TGCGCCAGCAGGCCCGGGACGGACTATCGGAGGGAGCTGTTTTTT	CASRPGTDYRRELFF
.	TRBV5-1	TRBJ1-2	.	TGCGCCAGCAGCTTTGACAGCGCTAACTATGGCTACACCTTC	CASSFDSANYGYTF
once	TRBV14	TRBJ1-3	.	TGTGCCAGCAGCCAAGCGTTACGGGGTAGGGCCTCCTCTGGAAACACCATATATTTT	CASSQALRGRASSGNTIYF
.	TRBV4-1	TRBJ2-2	.	TGCGCCAGCAGCCAAATACAGGGCCTAACCGCGAACACCGGGGAGCTGTTTTTT	CASSQIQGLTANTGELFF
.	TRBV30	TRBJ2-7	.	TGTGCCTGGAGTGCTGCGTACGAGCAGTACTTC	CAWSAAYEQYF